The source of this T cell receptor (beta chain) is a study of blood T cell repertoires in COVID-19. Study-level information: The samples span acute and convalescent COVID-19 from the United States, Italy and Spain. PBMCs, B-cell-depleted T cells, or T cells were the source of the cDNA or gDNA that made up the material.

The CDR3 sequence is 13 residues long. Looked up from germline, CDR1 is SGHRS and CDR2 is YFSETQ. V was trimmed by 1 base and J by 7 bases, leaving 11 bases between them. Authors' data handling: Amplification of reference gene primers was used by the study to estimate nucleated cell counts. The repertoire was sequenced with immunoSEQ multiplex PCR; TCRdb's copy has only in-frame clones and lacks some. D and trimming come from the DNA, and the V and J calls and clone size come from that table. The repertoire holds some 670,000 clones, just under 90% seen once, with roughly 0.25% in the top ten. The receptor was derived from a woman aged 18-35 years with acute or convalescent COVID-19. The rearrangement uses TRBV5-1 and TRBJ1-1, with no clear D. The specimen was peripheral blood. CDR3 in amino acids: CASSLKPTGEAFF. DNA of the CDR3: TGCGCCAGCAGCTTGAAGCCCACCGGTGAAGCTTTCTTT. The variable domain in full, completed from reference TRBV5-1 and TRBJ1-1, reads KAGVTQTPRYLIKTRGQQVTLSCSPISGHRSVSWYQQTPGQGLQFLFEYFSETQRNKGNFPGRFSGRQFSNSRSEMNVSTLELGDSALYLCASSLKPTGEAFFGQGTRLTVV.